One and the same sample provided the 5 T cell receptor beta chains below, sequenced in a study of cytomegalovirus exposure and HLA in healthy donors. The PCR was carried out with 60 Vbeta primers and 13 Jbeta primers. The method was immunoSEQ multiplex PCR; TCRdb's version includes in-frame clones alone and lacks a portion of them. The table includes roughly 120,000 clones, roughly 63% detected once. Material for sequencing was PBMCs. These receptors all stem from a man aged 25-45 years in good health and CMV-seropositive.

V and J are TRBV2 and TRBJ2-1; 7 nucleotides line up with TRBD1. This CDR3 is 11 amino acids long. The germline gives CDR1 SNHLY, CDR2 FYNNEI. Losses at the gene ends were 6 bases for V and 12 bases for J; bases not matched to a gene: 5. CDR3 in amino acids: CASSQRDRQFF. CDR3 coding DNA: TGTGCCAGCAGCCAAAGGGACAGGCAGTTCTTC. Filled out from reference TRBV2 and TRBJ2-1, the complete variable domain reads EPEVTQTPSHQVTQMGQEVILRCVPISNHLYFYWYRQILGQKVEFLVSFYNNEISEKSEIFDDQFSVERPDGSNFTLKIRSTKLEDSAMYFCASSQRDRQFFGPGTRLTVL.

As DNA, the CDR3 is TGTGCCAGCAGTTCTGCGCCGGGACTGTCCTACGAGCAGTACTTC. Protein: CASSSAPGLSYEQYF. The chain carries TRBV27 and TRBJ2-7; D is perhaps TRBD2 (6 bases). The germline V gene encodes CDR1 MNHEY and CDR2 SMNVEV (reference sequence). Deletions cut 4 bases from V and 1 base from J, with 14 bases between. The CDR3 totals 15 residues.

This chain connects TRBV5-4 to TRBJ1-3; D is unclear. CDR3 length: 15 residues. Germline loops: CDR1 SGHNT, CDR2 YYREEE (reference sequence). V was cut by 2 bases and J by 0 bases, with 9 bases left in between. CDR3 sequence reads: CASSFGTFSGNTIYF. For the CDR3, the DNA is TGTGCCAGCAGCTTTGGCACCTTCTCTGGAAACACCATATATTTT.

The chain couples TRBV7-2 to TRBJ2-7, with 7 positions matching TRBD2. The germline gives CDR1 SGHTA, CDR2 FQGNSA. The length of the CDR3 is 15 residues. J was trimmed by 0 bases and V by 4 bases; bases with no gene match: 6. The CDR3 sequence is CASSSSGTNSYEQYF. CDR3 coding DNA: TGTGCCAGCAGCTCCAGCGGGACTAACTCCTACGAGCAGTACTTC.

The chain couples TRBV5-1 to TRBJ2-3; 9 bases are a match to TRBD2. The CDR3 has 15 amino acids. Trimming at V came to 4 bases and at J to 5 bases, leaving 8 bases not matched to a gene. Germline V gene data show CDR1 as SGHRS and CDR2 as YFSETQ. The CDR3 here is CASSPSGAEGDTQYF. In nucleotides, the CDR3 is TGCGCCAGCAGCCCTAGCGGGGCCGAGGGAGATACGCAGTATTTT.